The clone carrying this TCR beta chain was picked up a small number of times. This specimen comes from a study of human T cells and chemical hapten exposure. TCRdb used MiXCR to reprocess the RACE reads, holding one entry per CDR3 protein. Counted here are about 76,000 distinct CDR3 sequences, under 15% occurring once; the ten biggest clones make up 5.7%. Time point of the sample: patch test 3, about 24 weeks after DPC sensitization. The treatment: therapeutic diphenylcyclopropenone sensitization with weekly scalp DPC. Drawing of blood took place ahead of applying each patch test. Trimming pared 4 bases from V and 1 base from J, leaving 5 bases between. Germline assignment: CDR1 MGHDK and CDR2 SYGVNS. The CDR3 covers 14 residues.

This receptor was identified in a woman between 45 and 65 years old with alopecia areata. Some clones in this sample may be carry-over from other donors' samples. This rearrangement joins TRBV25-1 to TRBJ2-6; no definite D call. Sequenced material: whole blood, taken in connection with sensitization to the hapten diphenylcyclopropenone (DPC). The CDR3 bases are TGTGCCAGCAGTGCGGATTCTGGGGCCAACGTCCTGACTTTC. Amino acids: CASSADSGANVLTF.